Here is one TCR beta chain with its context. These data are taken from a study of immune evolution from preneoplasia to lung adenocarcinoma. The data were produced by immunoSEQ multiplex PCR, yet TCRdb's version contains in-frame clones alone and is incomplete. The profile shows approximately 7,400 clones, over 75% of them singletons. The length of the CDR3 is 14 residues. J lost 1 base, V lost 3 bases, and 1 base had no gene match. CDR1 is LNHDA and CDR2 is SQIVND in the germline V gene (reference sequence). This receptor was obtained from a person between 65 and 80 years old with lung adenocarcinoma. Material for sequencing was FFPE adjacent normal lung tissue. This rearrangement joins TRBV19 to TRBJ1-1, with 8 bases that match TRBD1. This CDR3 is CASSIGTGNTEAFF. CDR3 sequence (DNA): TGTGCCAGTAGTATTGGGACAGGGAACACTGAAGCTTTCTTT.